This TCR beta chain stems from a study of STAT5B mutations in CD4+ large granular lymphocyte leukemia. Study-level results: CD4-sorted patient repertoires seemed more clonal than healthy CD4+ repertoires.

About this clone: The antigen is undetermined.

Per the authors' pipeline: A productive frequency of 2.59 x 10-5 was the lowest detectable. Profiled with immunoSEQ multiplex PCR; TCRdb holds only in-frame clones, not every one. The DNA was the basis for D and trimming; V, J and clone size are from that table. The repertoire holds 48,000 or so clones, 70% seen once, with about 1.5% in the top ten. This TCR derives from a human donor in good health. Input material: CD4+ T cells from blood buffy coats.

The CDR3 DNA follows: TGTGCCAGCAGCTCGACGGGTTCTAGCACAGATACGCAGTATTTT. This gives the protein CASSSTGSSTDTQYF. The chain recombines TRBV7-8 with TRBJ2-3; D remains unclear. V was cut by 4 bases and J by 0 bases, with 11 bases left in between. Germline V CDR1 and CDR2: SGHVS, FQNEAQ. This CDR3 has 15 residues.